The present entry profiles one TCR beta chain with its context. Antigen specificity is unknown. Patients affected by ophthalmopathy presented a Clinical Activity Score of at least 3, a NOSPECS grade of at least 4, and disease duration below 3 months. From more than 8 ml of fresh peripheral blood, PBMCs were isolated. These data come from a study of T cells in Graves' hyperthyroidism and ophthalmopathy. V was trimmed by 5 bases and J by 0 bases, leaving 12 bases between them. The germline V gene encodes CDR1 LNHNV and CDR2 YYDKDF (reference sequence). The CDR3 runs to 15 residues. Study observations and caveats: Model-based prediction identified ophthalmopathy a median 6.5 months prior to its onset.

Using RNA transcripts as the source, TCR beta CDR3 regions were amplified. The HTBI primer set served for first-round RT-PCR of the TCR CDR3. TCRdb itself ran the multiplex PCR reads through MiXCR, one entry per CDR3 protein. This table has about 590,000 distinct CDR3 sequences, 12% to 15% appearing once. This clonotype originated in a woman aged 18-29 years with Graves' ophthalmopathy. The V call is TRBV15, the J call TRBJ2-3; possibly TRBD2 for D (5 bases). Sequencing input: blood. CDR3 nucleotide sequence: TGTGCCACCAGCGTGTGGGAGTCGAGCACAGATACGCAGTATTTT. It codes for CATSVWESSTDTQYF. Filled out from reference TRBV15 and TRBJ2-3, the complete variable domain reads DAMVIQNPRYQVTQFGKPVTLSCSQTLNHNVMYWYQQKSSQAPKLLFHYYDKDFNNEADTPDNFQSRRPNTSFCFLDIRSPGLGDTAMYLCATSVWESSTDTQYFGPGTRLTVL.